The T cell receptor beta chain under discussion was sequenced for a study of early T cells in non-severe SARS-CoV-2 infection. Unique molecular identifiers were affixed to single, distinct cDNA molecules. Via MiXCR, TCRdb re-called the 5' RACE reads, giving one row per CDR3 protein. The sample includes about 64,000 distinct CDR3 sequences, roughly a sixth of them seen just once. The receptor was derived from an adult who was a healthcare worker with PCR-confirmed SARS-CoV-2 infection or an uninfected control (not recorded which). The input for sequencing was whole blood, taken at baseline.

The CDR3 is CASSEPIRGQGRLEQYF. DNA of the CDR3: TGTGCCAGCAGTGAGCCTATCCGGGGGCAGGGCAGATTGGAGCAGTACTTC. The V gene is TRBV2, the J gene TRBJ2-7, with D perhaps assigned TRBD1 or TRBD2 (6 bases each). V was clipped by 3 bases and J by 7 bases, with 25 bases between them. Per germline, CDR1 SNHLY and CDR2 FYNNEI. The CDR3 runs to 17 residues.